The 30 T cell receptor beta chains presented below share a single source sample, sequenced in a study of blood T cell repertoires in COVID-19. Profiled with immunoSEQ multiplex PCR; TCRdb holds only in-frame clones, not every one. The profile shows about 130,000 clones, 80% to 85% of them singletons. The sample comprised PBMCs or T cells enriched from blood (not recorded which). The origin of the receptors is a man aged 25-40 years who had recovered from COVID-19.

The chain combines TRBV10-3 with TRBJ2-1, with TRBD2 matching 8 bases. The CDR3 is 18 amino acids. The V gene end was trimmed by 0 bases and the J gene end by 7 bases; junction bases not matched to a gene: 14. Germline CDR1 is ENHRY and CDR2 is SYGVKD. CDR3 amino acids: CAISESFSGGPAGNEQFF. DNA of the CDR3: TGTGCCATCAGTGAGTCGTTCTCGGGAGGGCCGGCGGGGAATGAGCAGTTCTTC.

The CDR3 DNA is TGTGCCAGCAGCTTGGGAGGGGGCCCTGAAGCTTTCTTT. Amino acid sequence: CASSLGGGPEAFF. The rearrangement uses TRBV5-8 and TRBJ1-1; TRBD1 agrees at 7 bases. Germline assignment: CDR1 SGHTS and CDR2 YDEGEE. The CDR3 runs to 13 residues. After removal of 0 bases from V and 6 bases from J, the junction contained 2 bases not matched to a gene.

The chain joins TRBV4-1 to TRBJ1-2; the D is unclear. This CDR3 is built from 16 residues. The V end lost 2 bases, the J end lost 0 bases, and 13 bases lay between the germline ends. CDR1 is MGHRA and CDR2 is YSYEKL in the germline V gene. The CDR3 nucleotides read TGCGCCAGCAGCCAATGGAGCGGGAATACTAACTATGGCTACACCTTC. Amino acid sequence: CASSQWSGNTNYGYTF.

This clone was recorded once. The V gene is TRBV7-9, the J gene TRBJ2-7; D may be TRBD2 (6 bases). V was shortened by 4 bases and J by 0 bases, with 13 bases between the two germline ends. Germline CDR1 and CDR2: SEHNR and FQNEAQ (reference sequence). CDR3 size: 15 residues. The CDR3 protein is CASSYTAAGSYEQYF. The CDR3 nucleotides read TGTGCCAGCAGCTATACAGCAGCGGGCTCCTACGAGCAGTACTTC.

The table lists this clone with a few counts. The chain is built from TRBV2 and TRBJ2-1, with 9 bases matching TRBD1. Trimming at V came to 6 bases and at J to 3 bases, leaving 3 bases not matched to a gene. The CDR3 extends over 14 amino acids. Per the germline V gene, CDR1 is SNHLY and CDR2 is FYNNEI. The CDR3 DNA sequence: TGTGCCAGCAGACTGGGACAGGGCTACAATGAGCAGTTCTTC. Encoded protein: CASRLGQGYNEQFF.

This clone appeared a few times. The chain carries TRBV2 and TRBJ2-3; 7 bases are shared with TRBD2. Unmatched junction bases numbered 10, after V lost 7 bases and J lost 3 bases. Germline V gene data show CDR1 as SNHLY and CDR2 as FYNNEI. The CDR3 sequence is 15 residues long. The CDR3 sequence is CASIRAGVRTDTQYF. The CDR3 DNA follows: TGTGCCAGCATCAGGGCGGGAGTACGAACAGATACGCAGTATTTT. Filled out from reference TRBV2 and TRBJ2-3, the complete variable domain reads EPEVTQTPSHQVTQMGQEVILRCVPISNHLYFYWYRQILGQKVEFLVSFYNNEISEKSEIFDDQFSVERPDGSNFTLKIRSTKLEDSAMYFCASIRAGVRTDTQYFGPGTRLTVL.

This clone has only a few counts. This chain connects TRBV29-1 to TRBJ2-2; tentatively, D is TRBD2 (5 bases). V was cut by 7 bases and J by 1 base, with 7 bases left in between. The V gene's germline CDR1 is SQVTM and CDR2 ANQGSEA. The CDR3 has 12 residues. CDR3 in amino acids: CSARENTGELFF. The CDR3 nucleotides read TGCAGCGCCCGGGAGAACACCGGGGAGCTGTTTTTT.

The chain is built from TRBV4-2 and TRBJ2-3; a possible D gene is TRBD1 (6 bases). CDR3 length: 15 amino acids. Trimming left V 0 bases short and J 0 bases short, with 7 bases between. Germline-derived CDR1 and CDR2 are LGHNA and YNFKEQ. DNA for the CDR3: TGTGCCAGCAGCCAAGAGGGGGCTAGCACAGATACGCAGTATTTT. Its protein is CASSQEGASTDTQYF.

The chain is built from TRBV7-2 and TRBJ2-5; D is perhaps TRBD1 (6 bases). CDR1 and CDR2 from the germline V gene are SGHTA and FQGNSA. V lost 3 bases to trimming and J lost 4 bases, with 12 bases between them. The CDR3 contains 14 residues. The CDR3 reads CASSFDQGRETQYF. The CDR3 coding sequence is TGTGCCAGCAGCTTCGATCAGGGGCGAGAGACCCAGTACTTC.

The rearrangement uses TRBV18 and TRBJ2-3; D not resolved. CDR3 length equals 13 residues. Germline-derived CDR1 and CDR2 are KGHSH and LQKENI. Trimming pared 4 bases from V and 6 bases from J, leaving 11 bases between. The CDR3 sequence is CASSLPPQDTQYF. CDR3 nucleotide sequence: TGTGCCAGCTCACTACCACCACAGGATACGCAGTATTTT.

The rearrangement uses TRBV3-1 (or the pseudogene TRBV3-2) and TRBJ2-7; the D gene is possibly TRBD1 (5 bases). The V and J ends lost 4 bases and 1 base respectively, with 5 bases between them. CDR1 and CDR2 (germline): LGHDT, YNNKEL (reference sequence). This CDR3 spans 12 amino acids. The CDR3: CASSPGSYEQYF. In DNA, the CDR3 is TGTGCCAGCAGCCCAGGGTCCTACGAGCAGTACTTC.

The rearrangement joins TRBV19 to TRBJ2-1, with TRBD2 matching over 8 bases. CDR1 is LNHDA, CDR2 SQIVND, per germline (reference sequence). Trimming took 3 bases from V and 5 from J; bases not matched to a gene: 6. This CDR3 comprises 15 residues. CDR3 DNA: TGTGCCAGTAGTATCTCCTGGACTAGCAACAATGAGCAGTTCTTC. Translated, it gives CASSISWTSNNEQFF.

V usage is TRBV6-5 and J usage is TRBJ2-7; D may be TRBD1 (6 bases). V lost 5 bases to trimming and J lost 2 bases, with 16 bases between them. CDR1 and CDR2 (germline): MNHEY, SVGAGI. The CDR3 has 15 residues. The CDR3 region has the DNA TGTGCCAGCAGTCTAAAACCGGGACAACCCTACGAGCAGTACGTC. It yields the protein CASSLKPGQPYEQYV.

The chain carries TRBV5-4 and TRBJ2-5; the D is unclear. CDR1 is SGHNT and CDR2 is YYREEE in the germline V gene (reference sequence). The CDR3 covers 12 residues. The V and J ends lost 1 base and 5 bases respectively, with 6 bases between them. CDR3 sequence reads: CASSLPRETQYF. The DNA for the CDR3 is TGTGCCAGCAGCTTGCCTCGTGAGACCCAGTACTTC.

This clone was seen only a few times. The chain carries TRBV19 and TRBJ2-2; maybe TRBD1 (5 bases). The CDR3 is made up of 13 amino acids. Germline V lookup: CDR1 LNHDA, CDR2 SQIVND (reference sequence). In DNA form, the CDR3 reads TGTGTAACCAGGGCAGCGAACACCGGGGAGCTGTTTTTT. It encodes CVTRAANTGELFF.

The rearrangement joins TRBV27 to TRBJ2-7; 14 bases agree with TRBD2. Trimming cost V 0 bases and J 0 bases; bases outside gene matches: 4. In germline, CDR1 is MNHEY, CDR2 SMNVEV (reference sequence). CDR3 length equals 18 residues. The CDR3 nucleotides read TGTGCCAGCAGTTTATCGGGACTAGCGGGAGATCTCTCCTACGAGCAGTACTTC. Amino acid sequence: CASSLSGLAGDLSYEQYF.

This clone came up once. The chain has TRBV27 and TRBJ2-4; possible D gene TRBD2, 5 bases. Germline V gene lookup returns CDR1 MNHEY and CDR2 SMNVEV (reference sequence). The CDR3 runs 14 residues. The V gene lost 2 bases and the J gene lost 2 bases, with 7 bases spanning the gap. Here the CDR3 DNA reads TGTGCCAGCAGTTTAGAGGGAACCAAAAACATTCAGTACTTC. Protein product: CASSLEGTKNIQYF.

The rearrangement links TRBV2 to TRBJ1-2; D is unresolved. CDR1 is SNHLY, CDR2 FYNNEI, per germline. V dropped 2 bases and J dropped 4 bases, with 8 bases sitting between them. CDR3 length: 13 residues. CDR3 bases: TGTGCCAGCAGTGAAACGGGGAGCTATGGCTACACCTTC. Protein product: CASSETGSYGYTF.

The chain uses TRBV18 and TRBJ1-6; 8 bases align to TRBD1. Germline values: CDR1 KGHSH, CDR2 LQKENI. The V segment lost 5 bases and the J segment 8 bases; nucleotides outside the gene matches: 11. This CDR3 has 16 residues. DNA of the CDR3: TGTGCCAGCTCAGCAGGGACAGGACCCACTGATTCACCCCTCCACTTT. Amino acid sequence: CASSAGTGPTDSPLHF.

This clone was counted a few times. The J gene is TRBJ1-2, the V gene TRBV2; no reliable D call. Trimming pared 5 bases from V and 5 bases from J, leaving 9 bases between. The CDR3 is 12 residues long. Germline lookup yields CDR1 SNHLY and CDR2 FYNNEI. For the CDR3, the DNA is TGTGCCAGCAGTAATGAGGGATATGGCTACACCTTC. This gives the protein CASSNEGYGYTF.

CDR3 sequence reads: CASSPRDGGSETQYF. Written as DNA, the CDR3 is TGTGCCAGCTCACCGCGGGACGGCGGTTCGGAGACCCAGTACTTC. This chain uses TRBV18 with TRBJ2-5, with a weak D call TRBD2 (6 bases). Trimming removed 3 bases at V and 5 bases at J, with 16 bases between. The germline V gene encodes CDR1 KGHSH and CDR2 LQKENI. The CDR3 contains 15 residues.

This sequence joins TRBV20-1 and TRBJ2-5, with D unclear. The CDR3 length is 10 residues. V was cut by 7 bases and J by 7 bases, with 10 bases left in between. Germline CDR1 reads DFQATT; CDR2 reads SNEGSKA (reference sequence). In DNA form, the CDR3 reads TGCAGTGGTATCAGTGGGACCCAGTACTTC. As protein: CSGISGTQYF.

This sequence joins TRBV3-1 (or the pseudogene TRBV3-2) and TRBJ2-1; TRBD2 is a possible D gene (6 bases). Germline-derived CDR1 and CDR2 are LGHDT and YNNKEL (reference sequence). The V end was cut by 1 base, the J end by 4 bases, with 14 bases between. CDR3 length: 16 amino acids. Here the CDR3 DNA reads TGTGCCAGCAGCCAAGGTTTCGGGGGATCGTACAATGAGCAGTTCTTC. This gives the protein CASSQGFGGSYNEQFF.

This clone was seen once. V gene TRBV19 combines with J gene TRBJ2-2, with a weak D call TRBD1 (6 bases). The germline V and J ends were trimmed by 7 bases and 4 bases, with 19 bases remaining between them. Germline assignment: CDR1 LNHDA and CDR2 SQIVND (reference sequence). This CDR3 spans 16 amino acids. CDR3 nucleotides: TGTGCCAGTATCCCGGGACATGCGATTTCCACCGGGGAGCTGTTTTTT. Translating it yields CASIPGHAISTGELFF.

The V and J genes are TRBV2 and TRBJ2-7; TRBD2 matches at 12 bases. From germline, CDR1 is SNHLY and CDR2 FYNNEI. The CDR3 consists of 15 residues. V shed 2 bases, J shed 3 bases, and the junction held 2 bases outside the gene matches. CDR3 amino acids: CASSERTSGIYEQYF. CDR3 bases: TGTGCCAGCAGTGAACGGACTAGCGGGATCTACGAGCAGTACTTC.

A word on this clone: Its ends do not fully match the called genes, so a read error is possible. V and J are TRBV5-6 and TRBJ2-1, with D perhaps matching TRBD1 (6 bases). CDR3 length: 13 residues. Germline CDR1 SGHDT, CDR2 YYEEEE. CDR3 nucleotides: TGTGCCAGCAGCCCGAGGAGCAGGGGTGACTTCGTCTTC. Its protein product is CASSPRSRGDFVF.

CDR3 nucleotides: TGCGCCAGCAGCCAAGATCGGGGGTACTCTAGCTATGGCTACACCTTC. This encodes CASSQDRGYSSYGYTF. The V gene is TRBV4-1, the J gene TRBJ1-2; a possible D gene is TRBD1 (5 bases). V lost 0 bases and J lost 4, with 15 bases in between. The CDR3 length is 16 residues. The germline gives CDR1 MGHRA, CDR2 YSYEKL.

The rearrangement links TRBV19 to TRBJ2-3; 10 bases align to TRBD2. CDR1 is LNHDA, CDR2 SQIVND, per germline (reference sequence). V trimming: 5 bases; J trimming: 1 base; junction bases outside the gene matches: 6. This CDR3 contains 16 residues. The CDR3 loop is CASSAPLAGGTDTQYF. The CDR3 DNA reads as TGTGCCAGTAGTGCCCCCCTAGCGGGGGGCACAGATACGCAGTATTTT.

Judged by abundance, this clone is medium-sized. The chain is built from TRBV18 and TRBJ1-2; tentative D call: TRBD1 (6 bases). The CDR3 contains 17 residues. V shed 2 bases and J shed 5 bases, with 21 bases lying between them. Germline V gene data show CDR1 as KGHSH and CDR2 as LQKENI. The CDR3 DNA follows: TGTGCCAGCTCACCAATAACCAGGGGCCCGACTGGTTATGGCTACACCTTC. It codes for CASSPITRGPTGYGYTF.

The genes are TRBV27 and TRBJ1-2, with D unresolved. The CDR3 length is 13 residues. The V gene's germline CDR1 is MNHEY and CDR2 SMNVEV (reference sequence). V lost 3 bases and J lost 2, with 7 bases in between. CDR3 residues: CASSFQKNYGYTF. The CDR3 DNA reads TGTGCCAGCAGTTTCCAGAAAAACTATGGCTACACCTTC.